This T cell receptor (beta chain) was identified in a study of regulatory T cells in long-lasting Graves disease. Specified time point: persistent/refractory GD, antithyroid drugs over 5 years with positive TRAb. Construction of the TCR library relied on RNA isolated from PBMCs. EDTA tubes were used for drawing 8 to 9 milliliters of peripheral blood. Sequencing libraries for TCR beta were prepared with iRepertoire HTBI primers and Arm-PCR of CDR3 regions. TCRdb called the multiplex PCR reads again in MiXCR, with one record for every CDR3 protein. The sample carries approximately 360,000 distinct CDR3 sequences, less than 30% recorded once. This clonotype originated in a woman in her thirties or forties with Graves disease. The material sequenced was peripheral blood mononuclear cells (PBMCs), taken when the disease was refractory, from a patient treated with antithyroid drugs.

CDR3 bases: TGTGCCAGCAGCGAAAAAAGGGGTTTGAACACTGAAGCTTTCTTT. It specifies CASSEKRGLNTEAFF. The rearrangement uses TRBV7-9 and TRBJ1-1; maybe TRBD1 (5 bases). The CDR3 sequence is 15 residues long. V shed 5 bases and J shed 0 bases, with 13 bases lying between them. Germline CDR1 SEHNR, CDR2 FQNEAQ (reference sequence).